A few counts support the clone carrying this T cell receptor (beta chain). This specimen belongs to a study of T cells of healthy individuals. Germline-derived CDR1 and CDR2 are SGHVS and FQNEAQ. The CDR3 is made up of 14 amino acids. The ends lost 8 bases at V and 4 bases at J; junction bases unmatched: 7. MiXCR was run by TCRdb on the 5' RACE reads, yielding one entry per CDR3 protein. The sample lists some 85,000 distinct CDR3 sequences; roughly 5% were seen once. The receptor's source is a female donor in good health. The rearrangement uses TRBV7-8 and TRBJ1-5; TRBD1 agrees at 8 bases. The CDR3 sequence: CASGPDRGNQPQHF. CDR3 DNA sequence: TGTGCCAGCGGGCCCGACAGGGGTAATCAGCCCCAGCATTTT.